This passage covers 18 T cell receptor beta chains from one sample sequenced in a study of T cells in Graves' hyperthyroidism and ophthalmopathy. Researchers took RNA transcripts and amplified the TCR beta CDR3 regions from them. Researchers ran a first-round RT-PCR on the TCR CDR3 using the HTBI primer set. TCRdb itself ran the multiplex PCR reads through MiXCR, one entry per CDR3 protein. Among roughly 570,000 distinct CDR3 sequences listed, around 14% were seen once. Specimen: blood. These receptors all stem from a woman aged 25 to 45 with Graves' hyperthyroidism.

Only a few counts were recorded for this clonotype. The rearrangement joins TRBV29-1 to TRBJ2-7; 7 bases agree with TRBD1. CDR3 size: 15 residues. The germline V gene encodes CDR1 SQVTM and CDR2 ANQGSEA. V lost 1 base, J lost 3 bases, and 9 bases stayed unmatched. The CDR3 protein is CSVEGPRGTYYEQYF. CDR3 in DNA: TGCAGCGTTGAAGGTCCCAGGGGGACCTACTACGAGCAGTACTTC.

J is TRBJ2-3 and V is TRBV5-1, with D possibly TRBD1 on 5 matching bases. Germline CDR1 SGHRS, CDR2 YFSETQ. V dropped 4 bases and J dropped 3 bases, with 15 bases sitting between them. This CDR3 spans 15 amino acids. The CDR3 coding sequence is TGCGCCAGCAGCAGTCCTGATTCAGGGACAGATACGCAGTATTTT. Amino acid sequence: CASSSPDSGTDTQYF.

The V gene is TRBV5-1, the J gene TRBJ1-4; D ambiguous. Germline-derived CDR1 and CDR2 are SGHRS and YFSETQ. This CDR3 has 15 amino acids. V was shortened by 0 bases and J by 3 bases, with 9 bases between the two germline ends. The CDR3 here is CASSLARQANEKLFF. For the CDR3, the DNA is TGCGCCAGCAGCTTGGCCAGGCAGGCTAATGAAAAACTGTTTTTT.

This clonotype was picked up many times. CDR3 sequence (DNA): TGTGCCAGCAGCCAAGATTGGTCCGTGGAGACCCAGTACTTC. It is translated as CASSQDWSVETQYF. V usage is TRBV3-1 and J usage is TRBJ2-5; no clear D gene. V lost 0 bases, J lost 5 bases, and 10 bases lay in between. The CDR3 totals 14 residues. The germline V gene has CDR1 LGHDT and CDR2 YNNKEL (reference sequence).

This clonotype was seen at least ten times. The rearrangement links TRBV20-1 to TRBJ2-7, with a weak D call TRBD2 (6 bases). Germline V gives CDR1 DFQATT, CDR2 SNEGSKA (reference sequence). Trimming stripped 6 bases from V and 3 bases from J, with 9 bases between. The CDR3 runs to 11 residues. The CDR3 sequence is CSAREVYEQYF. DNA for the CDR3: TGCAGTGCGCGGGAAGTCTACGAGCAGTACTTC.

In the case of this clonotype: At one end the junction does not follow the germline gene, possibly because of a read error. The V and J genes are TRBV10-3 and TRBJ2-7; D is possibly TRBD1 (6 bases). CDR3 length equals 14 residues. CDR1 and CDR2 (germline): ENHRY, SYGVKD. The CDR3 region has the DNA TGTGCCATCAGTGAACAGGGTTTATCCTACAAGCAGTACTTC. Its protein is CAISEQGLSYKQYF.

Worth noting for this clonotype: The germline gene is not matched at one end of the junction; a read error may be the cause. The rearrangement uses TRBV20-1 and TRBJ2-2; D may be TRBD2 (6 bases). The V gene's germline CDR1 is DFQATT and CDR2 SNEGSKA (reference sequence). The CDR3 is 14 residues long. CDR3 region: CSAPGTPLTGELLF. For the CDR3, the DNA is TGCAGTGCTCCCGGGACTCCCTTAACCGGGGAGCTGCTTTTT.

There are many counts of this clonotype. The V call is TRBV5-5, the J call TRBJ2-3; TRBD1 aligns across 12 bases. The germline V gene has CDR1 SGHKS and CDR2 YYEKEE (reference sequence). The CDR3 covers 14 residues. Trimming took 6 bases from V and 4 from J; bases not matched to a gene: 3. The CDR3 here is CASTGTGGSDTQYF. CDR3 nucleotides: TGTGCCAGCACCGGGACAGGGGGCTCAGATACGCAGTATTTT.

This clonotype was seen ten or more times. A junction boundary mismatches the germline segment, possibly from a read error. The chain is built from TRBV5-1 and TRBJ2-7; 11 nucleotides line up with TRBD2. CDR1 is SGHRS and CDR2 is YFSETQ in the germline V gene. The CDR3 totals 15 residues. Here the CDR3 DNA reads TGTGCCAGCAGTTTAGCCGGGACTAGCGGCTACGAGCAGTACTTC. It specifies CASSLAGTSGYEQYF. Complete variable domain (other parts from reference TRBV5-1 and TRBJ2-7): KAGVTQTPRYLIKTRGQQVTLSCSPISGHRSVSWYQQTPGQGLQFLFEYFSETQRNKGNFPGRFSGRQFSNSRSEMNVSTLELGDSALYLCASSLAGTSGYEQYFGPGTRLTVT.

This clonotype was seen repeatedly, ten times or more. The chain has TRBV29-1 and TRBJ2-1, with TRBD2 matching over 8 bases. The CDR3 contains 14 residues. CDR1 and CDR2 from the germline V gene are SQVTM and ANQGSEA. Trimming removed 2 bases from V and 4 bases from J; junction bases left unmatched: 4. The CDR3 DNA follows: TGCAGCGTTGAATTGGTAGCGGGATACAATGAGCAGTTCTTC. Its protein product is CSVELVAGYNEQFF.

This clonotype was observed a single time. The V and J genes are TRBV11-1 and TRBJ2-1, with TRBD2 matching over 11 bases. Germline values: CDR1 SGHAT, CDR2 FQDESV (reference sequence). The CDR3 covers 17 residues. The V gene end was trimmed by 1 base and the J gene end by 0 bases; junction bases not matched to a gene: 2. For the CDR3, the DNA is TGTGCCAGCAGCTTAGGGACTAGCGGGCTCTCCTACAATGAGCAGTTCTTC. Its translation: CASSLGTSGLSYNEQFF.

There are many counts of this clonotype. V is TRBV10-3 and J is TRBJ2-7; maybe TRBD2 (6 bases). The CDR3 runs 16 residues. The V and J ends lost 4 bases and 0 bases respectively, with 16 bases between them. The V gene's germline CDR1 is ENHRY and CDR2 SYGVKD. The CDR3, as DNA: TGTGCCATCAGTGGGGACTCCATGAAGGGCTCCTACGAGCAGTACTTC. This sequence encodes CAISGDSMKGSYEQYF.

V and J are TRBV18 and TRBJ2-5; D is unclear. CDR1 and CDR2 from the germline V gene are KGHSH and LQKENI. There are 15 residues in the CDR3. The ends were cut back, 2 bases at V and 0 bases at J, with 10 bases in the middle. The CDR3 DNA reads as TGTGCCAGCTCACCAAGATCGGCAAACCAAGAGACCCAGTACTTC. It is translated as CASSPRSANQETQYF.

This clonotype occurred a few times. V usage is TRBV10-3 and J usage is TRBJ1-1, with 9 bases fitting TRBD1. Germline assignment: CDR1 ENHRY and CDR2 SYGVKD. The CDR3 is 15 residues long. With V trimmed by 4 bases and J by 2 bases, 5 bases remained unmatched. CDR3 in amino acids: CAISARTGVNTEAFF. The CDR3, as DNA: TGTGCCATCAGTGCTAGGACAGGGGTTAACACTGAAGCTTTCTTT.

This clonotype was observed at least ten times. The chain is built from TRBV2 and TRBJ1-1, with a weak D call TRBD1 (5 bases). V gave up 8 bases and J gave up 2 bases, with 12 bases separating them. The CDR3 contains 13 residues. Germline loops: CDR1 SNHLY, CDR2 FYNNEI. The CDR3 coding sequence is TGTGCCAGCCTAAGGGACGGCAACACTGAAGCTTTCTTT. This translates into CASLRDGNTEAFF.

This clonotype has at least ten counts. The chain recombines TRBV30 with TRBJ2-1; D is perhaps TRBD2 (6 bases). Germline lookup yields CDR1 GTSNPN and CDR2 SVGIG (reference sequence). The CDR3 is 16 amino acids. Trimming shortened V by 5 bases and J by 3 bases, and 20 bases separated the two germline ends. CDR3 residues: CAWGLRGPLIYNEQFF. For the CDR3, the DNA is TGTGCCTGGGGACTAAGGGGCCCTCTTATCTACAATGAGCAGTTCTTC.

The chain links TRBV27 to TRBJ2-7; 11 positions agree with TRBD2. This CDR3 spans 16 amino acids. CDR1 and CDR2 (germline): MNHEY, SMNVEV (reference sequence). After removal of 4 bases from V and 4 bases from J, the junction contained 9 bases not matched to a gene. CDR3 in DNA: TGTGCCAGCAGTTGGCGAACTAGCGGGAGTTTGTACGAGCAGTACTTC. Protein: CASSWRTSGSLYEQYF.

At least ten counts were recorded for this clonotype. The genes are TRBV5-6 and TRBJ2-1; tentative D call: TRBD1 (6 bases). Trimming took 0 bases from V and 5 from J, leaving 12 bases between them. Looked up from germline, CDR1 is SGHDT and CDR2 is YYEEEE. This CDR3 contains 15 residues. The CDR3, as DNA: TGTGCCAGCAGCTTGGGGCCAGGGGTTAACAATGAGCAGTTCTTC. It yields the protein CASSLGPGVNNEQFF.